This T cell receptor (beta chain) was retrieved from a study of blood T cell repertoires in COVID-19. Overall study: Sample material is recorded as cDNA or gDNA derived from T cells, B-cell-depleted T cells, or PBMCs.

The CDR3 is made up of 18 amino acids. With 0 bases removed from V and 0 bases from J, the gap between germline ends came to 15 bases. CDR1 and CDR2 (germline): SGHRS, YFSETQ. Clones were read by immunoSEQ multiplex PCR, and TCRdb kept only the in-frame ones, dropping some. The repertoire has about 350,000 clones, around nine tenths of them found once; the top ten carry roughly 3.4%. The sequence was collected from a woman younger than 30 who had recovered from COVID-19. This sequence joins TRBV5-1 and TRBJ1-4; D is perhaps TRBD1 (6 bases). The sample comprised peripheral blood. The CDR3 bases are TGCGCCAGCAGCTTGGCGTCGGGGGGCGTTGCAACTAATGAAAAACTGTTTTTT. Protein product: CASSLASGGVATNEKLFF.